This is a list of T cell receptor beta chains from one sample in a study of blood T cell repertoires in COVID-19. Generated by immunoSEQ multiplex PCR, the TCRdb table keeps only in-frame clones and is missing some. There are about 300,000 clones in the sample; approximately 84% occur only once, and over 1.3% lies in the top ten. Specimen: peripheral blood. Receptors were obtained from a human donor with COVID-19, enrolled during active disease. The donor label of this sample is uncertain. Each CDR3 is given with its conserved first and last residue. Each record gives: clone size, J gene, V gene, D gene, CDR3 DNA, CDR3 protein. D genes are given only for firm matches. Clone size is given for some rows only: seen once, a few or many times, or a class if the clone is expanded.

abundance: NA; j_gene: TRBJ2-3; v_gene: TRBV7-2; d_gene: TRBD1; CDR3nt: TGTGCCAGCAGCCCCCAGGGACAGGCATCAGATACGCAGTATTTT; CDR3aa: CASSPQGQASDTQYF
abundance: NA; j_gene: TRBJ2-7; v_gene: TRBV28; d_gene: TRBD1; CDR3nt: TGTGCCAGCAACACCTACAGGGGCTCCTACGAGCAGTACTTC; CDR3aa: CASNTYRGSYEQYF
abundance: NA; j_gene: TRBJ1-1; v_gene: TRBV28; d_gene: NA; CDR3nt: TGTGCCAGCAGTTTATGGGCCGGGGGATTGAACACTGAAGCTTTCTTT; CDR3aa: CASSLWAGGLNTEAFF
abundance: few; j_gene: TRBJ1-3; v_gene: TRBV12-3/TRBV12-4; d_gene: NA; CDR3nt: TGTGCCTCGGGACATGGCTCTGGAAACACCATATATTTT; CDR3aa: CASGHGSGNTIYF
abundance: NA; j_gene: TRBJ2-3; v_gene: TRBV10-3; d_gene: TRBD2; CDR3nt: TGTGCCATCAGTGCGGCGGGGGACACAGATACGCAGTATTTT; CDR3aa: CAISAAGDTDTQYF
abundance: NA; j_gene: TRBJ1-5; v_gene: TRBV12-5; d_gene: NA; CDR3nt: TGTGCTAGTGGTTTGGGAGGGAACTACAATCAGCCCCAGCATTTT; CDR3aa: CASGLGGNYNQPQHF
abundance: NA; j_gene: TRBJ2-5; v_gene: TRBV28; d_gene: TRBD1; CDR3nt: TGTGCCAGCAGTCCGATCAAATCGAGACAGGGGAGAGTAGAGACCCAGTACTTC; CDR3aa: CASSPIKSRQGRVETQYF
abundance: few; j_gene: TRBJ2-1; v_gene: TRBV7-8; d_gene: TRBD1; CDR3nt: TGTGCCAGCAGCCCGGGACAGAACAATGAGCAGTTCTTC; CDR3aa: CASSPGQNNEQFF
abundance: NA; j_gene: TRBJ1-1; v_gene: TRBV6-4; d_gene: TRBD1; CDR3nt: TGTGCCAGCATAGCTCCCTCGGACAGGACCATGAACACTGAAGCTTTCTTT; CDR3aa: CASIAPSDRTMNTEAFF
abundance: NA; j_gene: TRBJ2-7; v_gene: TRBV10-3; d_gene: NA; CDR3nt: TGTGCCATCAGTGAGTCGGCCAGTTCCTACGAGCAGTACTTC; CDR3aa: CAISESASSYEQYF
abundance: NA; j_gene: TRBJ2-6; v_gene: TRBV18; d_gene: NA; CDR3nt: TGTGCCAGCTCACCACCGGGCGACACAAACTCTGGGGCCAACGTCCTGACTTTC; CDR3aa: CASSPPGDTNSGANVLTF
abundance: NA; j_gene: TRBJ1-1; v_gene: TRBV7-9; d_gene: NA; CDR3nt: TGTGCCAGCAGCAAGGGTGGAGGGACTGAAGCTTTCTTT; CDR3aa: CASSKGGGTEAFF
abundance: NA; j_gene: TRBJ2-7; v_gene: TRBV7-2; d_gene: NA; CDR3nt: TGTGCCAGCAGCTTTAGGGGTGGAAGCTACGAGCAGTACTTC; CDR3aa: CASSFRGGSYEQYF
abundance: NA; j_gene: TRBJ2-7; v_gene: TRBV7-2; d_gene: NA; CDR3nt: TGTGCCAGCAGCTTAGAGGTGGGGCCGTACGAGCAGTACTTC; CDR3aa: CASSLEVGPYEQYF
abundance: once; j_gene: TRBJ1-5; v_gene: TRBV27; d_gene: TRBD1; CDR3nt: TGTGCCAGCACTAAGGGACAGGGATACAATCAGCCCCAGCATTTT; CDR3aa: CASTKGQGYNQPQHF
abundance: once; j_gene: TRBJ1-5; v_gene: TRBV9; d_gene: NA; CDR3nt: TGTGCCAGCAGCCCGGGAACTAGTAATCAGCCCCAGCATTTT; CDR3aa: CASSPGTSNQPQHF
abundance: few; j_gene: TRBJ2-1; v_gene: TRBV5-4; d_gene: NA; CDR3nt: TGTGCCAGCAGCCCGAACCTAGGAGACTACAATGAGCAGTTCTTC; CDR3aa: CASSPNLGDYNEQFF